These T cell receptor beta chains were read from a single sample in a study of T-cell memory formation after mild COVID-19. One entry per CDR3 protein results from TCRdb running MiXCR on the 5' RACE reads. Of 270,000 or so distinct CDR3 sequences listed, 15% to 20% are singletons. Sequenced material: PBMCs or a T cell subset sorted from them (not recorded which). The receptors derive from a man between 18 and 29 years old who had mild COVID-19 (a few samples of this study predate the infection). Cell type and time point are not known. CDR3s include the opening cysteine and the closing phenylalanine or tryptophan. A D gene is named only where the DNA matches it firmly. Size tells how often a clone was seen (once, few, many) or the class of an expanded clone, and some rows leave it out.

TRBV12-3/TRBV12-4	TRBJ2-2	NA	TRBD2	CASSPRAGVSYGELFF	TGTGCCAGCAGTCCCAGGGCGGGGGTTAGTTACGGGGAGCTGTTTTTT
TRBV27	TRBJ2-7	NA	TRBD2	CAARRHGGRLYEQYF	TGTGCCGCCAGAAGACACGGGGGGAGGCTCTACGAGCAGTACTTC
TRBV28	TRBJ1-5	NA	NA	CASSSLGADNQPQHF	TGTGCCAGCAGTTCCCTAGGGGCAGATAATCAGCCCCAGCATTTT
TRBV7-2	TRBJ2-1	many	NA	CASSRTEYNEQFF	TGTGCCAGCAGCCGGACAGAGTACAATGAGCAGTTCTTC
TRBV7-9	TRBJ2-3	NA	TRBD1	CASSGGQGADTQYF	TGTGCCAGCAGCGGAGGACAGGGAGCAGATACGCAGTATTTT
TRBV7-3	TRBJ2-5	NA	NA	CASAGPDQETQYF	TGTGCCAGCGCAGGCCCTGACCAAGAGACCCAGTACTTC
TRBV7-2	TRBJ2-3	NA	TRBD2	CASSIGTSGGPDTQYF	TGTGCCAGCAGCATCGGGACTAGCGGGGGGCCGGATACGCAGTATTTT
TRBV9	TRBJ2-1	few	NA	CASSDGFPSYNEQFF	TGTGCCAGCAGCGACGGCTTCCCCTCCTACAATGAGCAGTTCTTC
TRBV4-3	TRBJ1-1	NA	NA	CASSRSWAGVATEAFF	TGCGCCAGCAGCCGTTCATGGGCAGGGGTTGCCACTGAAGCTTTCTTT
TRBV12-3/TRBV12-4	TRBJ2-1	few	NA	CASAGQGEQFF	TGTGCCAGCGCGGGACAAGGTGAGCAGTTCTTC
TRBV5-6	TRBJ2-1	few	NA	CAVTGAGGEYEQFF	TGTGCCGTAACGGGGGCTGGGGGTGAATATGAGCAGTTCTTC
TRBV20-1	TRBJ2-5	few	NA	CSARVLGTQETQYF	TGCAGTGCTAGAGTACTAGGGACCCAAGAGACCCAGTACTTC
TRBV6-2/TRBV6-3	TRBJ2-1	NA	NA	CASSSFSGHYNEQFF	TGTGCCAGCAGTTCGTTCAGCGGGCATTACAATGAGCAGTTCTTC
TRBV4-3	TRBJ1-5	NA	NA	CASSQDPGRGSNQPQHF	TGCGCCAGCAGCCAAGATCCCGGCAGGGGCAGCAATCAGCCCCAGCATTTT
TRBV7-8	TRBJ1-4	NA	NA	CASSFFRVTTNEKLFF	TGTGCCAGCAGCTTTTTCAGGGTTACAACTAATGAAAAACTGTTTTTT
TRBV6-5	TRBJ2-5	few	NA	CASSYWQGTETQYF	TGTGCCAGCAGTTACTGGCAGGGGACGGAGACCCAGTACTTC
TRBV5-1	TRBJ1-2	few	NA	CASSSRDTFYGYTF	TGCGCCAGCAGCTCCCGGGACACCTTCTATGGCTACACCTTC
TRBV7-2	TRBJ2-1	NA	TRBD1	CASSSSGQGAFNEQFF	TGTGCCAGCAGCTCGTCTGGACAGGGGGCGTTCAATGAGCAGTTCTTC
TRBV9	TRBJ1-1	NA	NA	CASSVGARRTEAFF	TGTGCCAGCAGCGTGGGGGCCCGCCGGACTGAAGCTTTCTTT
TRBV12-3/TRBV12-4	TRBJ2-7	NA	NA	CASSLLGGEQYF	TGTGCCAGCAGTTTACTGGGAGGCGAGCAGTACTTC
TRBV5-1	TRBJ1-6	few	NA	CASSLDRPSTDSPLHF	TGCGCCAGCAGCTTGGACAGACCTAGCACGGATTCACCCCTCCACTTT
TRBV7-8	TRBJ2-6	NA	NA	CASSPPNPALGANVLTF	TGTGCCAGCAGCCCACCCAACCCAGCTCTGGGGGCCAACGTCCTGACTTTC
TRBV7-9	TRBJ2-1	few	NA	CASSPPDNEQFF	TGTGCCAGCAGCCCCCCCGACAATGAGCAGTTCTTC
TRBV7-2	TRBJ2-5	few	NA	CASSLPPSGVETQYF	TGTGCCAGCAGCTTACCCCCGTCGGGGGTAGAGACCCAGTACTTC
TRBV12-3/TRBV12-4	TRBJ1-6	NA	NA	CASTQEVVNSPLHF	TGTGCCAGCACCCAGGAGGTTGTTAATTCACCCCTCCACTTT